This entry lists 20 T cell receptor beta chains sequenced from one sample in a study of vaccination effects on CD4 cells after COVID-19. Sequencing was performed with immunoSEQ multiplex PCR; in TCRdb, only in-frame clones are kept and a portion is missing. This table holds more than 25,000 clones, 80% to 85% found once. With the ViraFEST assay, the study expanded antigen-specific CD4+ T cells using viral peptide pools, then sequenced them. Isolation of CD4+ T cells took place after around 10 days of culture. Every participant took two doses of the BNT162b2 or mRNA-1273 vaccine. Antigen specificity for these receptors is unknown. The sequenced sample was CD4+ T cells from PBMCs cultured with SARS-CoV-2 spike peptides, obtained after COVID-19 vaccination. These receptor sequences come from a human donor who received a COVID-19 vaccine. Some clones in this sample may be carry-over from other donors' samples.

The V and J genes are TRBV7-2 and TRBJ2-5, with D perhaps being TRBD1 or TRBD2 (5 bases each). The CDR3 runs to 13 residues. Trimming pared 6 bases from V and 5 bases from J, leaving 13 bases between. From germline, CDR1 is SGHTA and CDR2 FQGNSA. CDR3 amino acids: CASSPGALETQYF. The CDR3 DNA is TGTGCCAGCAGTCCCGGGGCCCTCGAGACCCAGTACTTC. The whole variable domain, filled in from reference TRBV7-2 and TRBJ2-5, reads GAGVSQSPSNKVTEKGKDVELRCDPISGHTALYWYRQSLGQGLEFLIYFQGNSAPDKSGLPSDRFSAERTGGSVSTLTIQRTQQEDSAVYLCASSPGALETQYFGPGTRLLVL.

The rearrangement joins TRBV2 to TRBJ2-5; D gene unclear. Germline CDR1 is SNHLY and CDR2 is FYNNEI. Trimming removed 11 bases from V and 0 bases from J, with 10 bases in between. This CDR3 contains 12 residues. The CDR3 DNA is TGTGCCGCGCGGTCGTACCAAGAGACCCAGTACTTC. Its protein product is CAARSYQETQYF.

This clone was seen once. The chain uses TRBV11-2 and TRBJ1-4, with 10 bases that match TRBD1. Germline V gives CDR1 SGHAT, CDR2 FQNNGV. V shed 5 bases and J 8 bases; nucleotides not matched to a gene: 8. This CDR3 is built from 15 residues. For the CDR3, the DNA is TGTGCCAGCAGCCCCGGGGACAGGGGTCGGGAAAAACTGTTTTTT. Its translation: CASSPGDRGREKLFF.

The CDR3 loop is CASKAGVSSDTQYF. In DNA, the CDR3 is TGTGCCAGTAAGGCAGGGGTATCATCAGATACGCAGTATTTT. V gene TRBV19 combines with J gene TRBJ2-3; the D gene is possibly TRBD1 (6 bases). Trimming shortened V by 7 bases and J by 4 bases, and 15 bases separated the two germline ends. From germline, CDR1 is LNHDA and CDR2 SQIVND (reference sequence). The CDR3 sequence is 14 residues long.

The rearrangement links TRBV7-6 to TRBJ2-3; 8 positions match TRBD1. The CDR3 spans 15 residues. Per germline, CDR1 SGHVS and CDR2 FNYEAQ. V lost 4 bases to trimming and J lost 3 bases; unmatched junction nucleotides: 6. The CDR3 nucleotides are TGTGCCAGCAGCTCCCGGACAGGGATAACAGATACGCAGTATTTT. This codes for CASSSRTGITDTQYF.

This clone was found once. The J gene is TRBJ2-5, the V gene TRBV5-1; D possibly corresponds to TRBD2 (5 bases). The CDR3 is 15 amino acids. V was cut by 4 bases and J by 5 bases, with 18 bases left in between. The germline V gene encodes CDR1 SGHRS and CDR2 YFSETQ. CDR3 residues: CASSPNRPSLETQYF. Written as DNA, the CDR3 is TGCGCCAGCAGCCCGAATCGGCCTAGCCTTGAGACCCAGTACTTC.

This clone was found once. The chain links TRBV5-1 to TRBJ2-5; TRBD2 matches at 11 bases. The CDR3 runs 14 residues. The J segment lost 3 bases and the V segment lost 5 bases, leaving 3 bases of the junction unmatched. CDR1 is SGHRS and CDR2 is YFSETQ in the germline V gene. The CDR3 region has the DNA TGCGCCAGCAGTTTTAGCGGGGGGGAAGAGACCCAGTACTTC. Protein sequence: CASSFSGGEETQYF.

J is TRBJ2-3 and V is TRBV5-1; the match to TRBD2 covers 12 bases. The ends lost 5 bases at V and 6 bases at J; junction bases unmatched: 7. This CDR3 is built from 15 residues. CDR1 and CDR2 (germline): SGHRS, YFSETQ. CDR3 in DNA: TGCGCCAGCAGGCGGACTAGCGGGATCGGCGATACGCAGTATTTT. Translation: CASRRTSGIGDTQYF.

The V and J genes are TRBV5-1 and TRBJ1-1, with TRBD1 matching over 9 bases. Germline-derived CDR1 and CDR2 are SGHRS and YFSETQ. The CDR3 loop spans 14 amino acids. Trimming cost V 4 bases and J 5 bases; bases outside gene matches: 6. CDR3 DNA: TGCGCCAGCAGCCAACGACAGGGGGGAACTGAAGCTTTCTTT. It encodes CASSQRQGGTEAFF.

A single count supports this clone. The J gene is TRBJ1-3, the V gene TRBV28; tentatively, D is TRBD1 (5 bases). Per the germline V gene, CDR1 is MDHEN and CDR2 is SYDVKM. The CDR3 is 14 residues long. Trimming left V 5 bases short and J 3 bases short, with 11 bases between. CDR3 DNA sequence: TGTGCCAGCAGTCCCCGGGGGGGTGGAAACACCATATATTTT. This translates into CASSPRGGGNTIYF.

This clone was picked up a small number of times. This chain connects TRBV5-1 to TRBJ1-1; no clear D gene. This CDR3 comprises 14 residues. Germline-derived CDR1 and CDR2 are SGHRS and YFSETQ. Trimming removed 0 bases from V and 0 bases from J, with 6 bases in between. Written as DNA, the CDR3 is TGCGCCAGCAGCTTGGGGGTGATGAACACTGAAGCTTTCTTT. It codes for CASSLGVMNTEAFF.

In its sample, this clone was seen once. The chain has TRBV5-1 and TRBJ1-4; D not certain. Trimming took off 0 bases at V and 6 bases at J, with 12 bases between the two ends. This CDR3 contains 15 residues. The germline V gene has CDR1 SGHRS and CDR2 YFSETQ. CDR3 amino acids: CASSLGTVRDEKLFF. CDR3 coding DNA: TGCGCCAGCAGCTTGGGGACGGTACGAGATGAAAAACTGTTTTTT.

The chain uses TRBV7-2 and TRBJ1-4; D is perhaps TRBD1 (5 bases). CDR3 length equals 17 residues. V was clipped by 5 bases and J by 5 bases, with 21 bases between them. From germline, CDR1 is SGHTA and CDR2 FQGNSA. This chain's CDR3 is CASSGTSFDSQNEKLFF. In DNA, the CDR3 is TGTGCCAGCAGCGGGACCTCCTTCGACAGCCAAAATGAAAAACTGTTTTTT.

A few counts support this clone. V is TRBV5-1 and J is TRBJ1-1; D not resolved. Germline V gene sequence: CDR1 SGHRS, CDR2 YFSETQ. This CDR3 contains 13 residues. Trimming pared 9 bases from V and 1 base from J, leaving 13 bases between. Here the CDR3 DNA reads TGCGCCACCAGATTAGGGCCGAACACTGAAGCTTTCTTT. Translating it yields CATRLGPNTEAFF. Full variable domain (missing parts from reference TRBV5-1 and TRBJ1-1): KAGVTQTPRYLIKTRGQQVTLSCSPISGHRSVSWYQQTPGQGLQFLFEYFSETQRNKGNFPGRFSGRQFSNSRSEMNVSTLELGDSALYLCATRLGPNTEAFFGQGTRLTVV.

The V and J genes are TRBV3-1 (or the pseudogene TRBV3-2) and TRBJ2-7; 11 nucleotides agree with TRBD2. CDR3 length: 14 amino acids. The V and J ends lost 1 base and 5 bases, in that order; junction bases with no gene match: 1. The germline V gene encodes CDR1 LGHDT and CDR2 YNNKEL (reference sequence). In nucleotides, the CDR3 is TGTGCCAGCAGCCAAGGACTAGCGGGGCACGAGCAGTACGTC. It yields the protein CASSQGLAGHEQYV.

The CDR3 nucleotides read TGTGCCAGTAGTACGGACGGAAATCAGCCCCAGCATTTT. Its translation is CASSTDGNQPQHF. This sequence joins TRBV19 and TRBJ1-5, with D unresolved. Trimming took off 4 bases at V and 4 bases at J, with 8 bases between the two ends. CDR3 length equals 13 residues. Germline V gives CDR1 LNHDA, CDR2 SQIVND (reference sequence).

The rearrangement links TRBV3-1 (or the pseudogene TRBV3-2) to TRBJ2-7, with TRBD2 matching 14 bases. Trimming at V came to 4 bases and at J to 2 bases, leaving 4 bases not matched to a gene. CDR1 and CDR2 (germline): LGHDT, YNNKEL (reference sequence). This CDR3 has 16 residues. CDR3 in amino acids: CASSRTSGGLTYEQYV. In nucleotides, the CDR3 is TGTGCCAGCAGCCGGACTAGCGGGGGGCTCACCTACGAGCAGTACGTC.

This clone is a singleton in its sample. The V call is TRBV28, the J call TRBJ1-5; 7 nucleotides agree with TRBD1. The junction had 9 bases not matched to a gene; V was cut back by 7 bases and J by 0 bases. CDR3 length: 16 amino acids. The germline CDR1 and CDR2 sequences are MDHEN and SYDVKM. In nucleotides, the CDR3 is TGTGCCAGCACCCCAGGGACAGTTTATAGCAATCAGCCCCAGCATTTT. It encodes CASTPGTVYSNQPQHF.

This clone was counted only a few times. The chain couples TRBV7-9 to TRBJ2-7; 7 nucleotides align to TRBD1. J lost 4 bases, V lost 2 bases, and 8 bases had no gene match. The CDR3 runs to 15 residues. From germline, CDR1 is SEHNR and CDR2 FQNEAQ (reference sequence). CDR3 sequence: CASSLCPGTDYEQYV. The CDR3 DNA reads as TGTGCCAGCAGCTTATGCCCCGGGACAGATTACGAGCAGTACGTC.

This chain connects TRBV30 to TRBJ2-3; weak D call: TRBD2 (5 bases). CDR3 length: 14 amino acids. V shed 1 base and J shed 2 bases, with 10 bases lying between them. Germline values: CDR1 GTSNPN, CDR2 SVGIG (reference sequence). The CDR3 here is CAWSGLANTDTQYF. Written as DNA, the CDR3 is TGTGCCTGGAGTGGGCTAGCTAACACAGATACGCAGTATTTT. Supplemented by reference TRBV30 and TRBJ2-3, the full variable domain reads SQTIHQWPATLVQPVGSPLSLECTVEGTSNPNLYWYRQAAGRGLQLLFYSVGIGQISSEVPQNLSASRPQDRQFILSSKKLLLSDSGFYLCAWSGLANTDTQYFGPGTRLTVL.